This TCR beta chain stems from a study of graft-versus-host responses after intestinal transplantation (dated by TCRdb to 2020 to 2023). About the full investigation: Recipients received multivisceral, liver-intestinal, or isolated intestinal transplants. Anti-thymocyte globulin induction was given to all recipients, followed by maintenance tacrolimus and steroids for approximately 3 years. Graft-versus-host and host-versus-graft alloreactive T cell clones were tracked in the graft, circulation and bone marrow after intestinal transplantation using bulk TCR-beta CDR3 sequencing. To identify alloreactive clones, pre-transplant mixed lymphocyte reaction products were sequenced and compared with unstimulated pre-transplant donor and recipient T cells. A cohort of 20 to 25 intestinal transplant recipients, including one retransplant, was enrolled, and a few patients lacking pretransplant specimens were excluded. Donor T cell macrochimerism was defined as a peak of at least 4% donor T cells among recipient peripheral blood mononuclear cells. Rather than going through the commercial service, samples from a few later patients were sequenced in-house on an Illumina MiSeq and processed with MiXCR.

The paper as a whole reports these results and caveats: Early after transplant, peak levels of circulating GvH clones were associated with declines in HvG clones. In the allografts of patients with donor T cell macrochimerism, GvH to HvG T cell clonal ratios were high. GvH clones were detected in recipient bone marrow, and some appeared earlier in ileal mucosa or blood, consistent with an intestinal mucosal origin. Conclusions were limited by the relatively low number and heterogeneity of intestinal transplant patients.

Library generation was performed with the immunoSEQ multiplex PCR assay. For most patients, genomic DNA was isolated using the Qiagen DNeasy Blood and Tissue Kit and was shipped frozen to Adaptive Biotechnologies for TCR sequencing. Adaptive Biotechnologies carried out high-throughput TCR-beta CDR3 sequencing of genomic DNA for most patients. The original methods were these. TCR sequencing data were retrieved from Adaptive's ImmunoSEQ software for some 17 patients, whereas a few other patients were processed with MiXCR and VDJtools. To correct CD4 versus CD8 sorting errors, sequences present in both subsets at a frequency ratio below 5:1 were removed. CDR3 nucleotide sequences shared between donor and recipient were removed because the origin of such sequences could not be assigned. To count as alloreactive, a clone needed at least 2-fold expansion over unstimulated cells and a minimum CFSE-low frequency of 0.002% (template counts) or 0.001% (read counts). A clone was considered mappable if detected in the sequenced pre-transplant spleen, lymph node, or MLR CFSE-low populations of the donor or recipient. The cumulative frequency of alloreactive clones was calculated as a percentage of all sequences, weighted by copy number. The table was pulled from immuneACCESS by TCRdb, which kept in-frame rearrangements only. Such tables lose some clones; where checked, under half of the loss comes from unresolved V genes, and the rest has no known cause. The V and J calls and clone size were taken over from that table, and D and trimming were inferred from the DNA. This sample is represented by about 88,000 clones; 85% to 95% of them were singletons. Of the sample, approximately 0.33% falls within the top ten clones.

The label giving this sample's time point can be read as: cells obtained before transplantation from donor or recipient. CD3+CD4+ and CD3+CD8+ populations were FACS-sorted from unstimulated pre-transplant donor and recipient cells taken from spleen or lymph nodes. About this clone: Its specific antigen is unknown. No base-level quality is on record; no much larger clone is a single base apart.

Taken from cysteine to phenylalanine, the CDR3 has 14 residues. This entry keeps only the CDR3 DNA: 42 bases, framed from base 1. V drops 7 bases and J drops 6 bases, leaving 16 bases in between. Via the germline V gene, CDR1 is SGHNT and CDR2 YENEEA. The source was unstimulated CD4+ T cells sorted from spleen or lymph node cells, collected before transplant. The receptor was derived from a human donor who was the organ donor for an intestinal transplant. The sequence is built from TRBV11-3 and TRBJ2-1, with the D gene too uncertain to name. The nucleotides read TGTGCCAGCACCTCAAGCTTTCCGAGCAATGAGCAGTTCTTC. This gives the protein CASTSSFPSNEQFF.